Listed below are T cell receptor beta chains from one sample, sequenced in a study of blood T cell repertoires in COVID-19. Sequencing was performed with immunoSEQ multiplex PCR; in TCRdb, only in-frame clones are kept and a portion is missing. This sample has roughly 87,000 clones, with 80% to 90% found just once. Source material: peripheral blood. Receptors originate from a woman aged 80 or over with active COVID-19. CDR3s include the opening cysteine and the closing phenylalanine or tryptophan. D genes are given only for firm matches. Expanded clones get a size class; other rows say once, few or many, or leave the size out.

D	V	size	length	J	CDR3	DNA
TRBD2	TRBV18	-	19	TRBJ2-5	CASSPPRNWRLAGKQTQYF	TGTGCCAGCTCACCACCCCGGAATTGGAGACTAGCGGGAAAACAGACCCAGTACTTC
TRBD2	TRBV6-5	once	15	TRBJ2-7	CASSYTSGRVYEQYF	TGTGCCAGCAGTTACACTAGCGGGAGAGTCTACGAGCAGTACTTC
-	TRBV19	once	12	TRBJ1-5	CASSIISQPQHF	TGTGCCAGTAGTATTATATCTCAGCCCCAGCATTTT
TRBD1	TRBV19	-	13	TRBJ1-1	CASRRGLGTEAFF	TGTGCCAGTCGCAGGGGGCTAGGTACTGAAGCTTTCTTT
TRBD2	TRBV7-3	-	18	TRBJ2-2	CASSKTGAGGLRTGELFF	TGTGCCAGCAGCAAAACCGGGGCGGGAGGGCTTCGGACCGGGGAGCTGTTTTTT
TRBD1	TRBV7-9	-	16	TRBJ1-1	CASSLAPVTGQGRAFF	TGTGCCAGCAGCTTAGCGCCAGTTACTGGACAGGGGAGGGCTTTCTTT
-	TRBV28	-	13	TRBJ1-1	CASSFQAGTEAFF	TGTGCCAGCAGTTTTCAGGCGGGCACTGAAGCTTTCTTT
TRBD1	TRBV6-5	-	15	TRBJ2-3	CASSQTGAGTDTQYF	TGTGCCAGCAGCCAGACAGGGGCCGGCACAGATACGCAGTATTTT
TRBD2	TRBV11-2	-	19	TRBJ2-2	CASSPPRRASGRRTGELFF	TGTGCCAGCAGCCCCCCACGAAGGGCTAGCGGGAGGAGGACCGGGGAGCTGTTTTTT
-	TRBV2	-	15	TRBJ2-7	CASSEESGDTSEQYF	TGTGCCAGCAGTGAGGAGTCAGGGGACACTAGCGAGCAGTACTTC
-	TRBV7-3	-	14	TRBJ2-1	CASSLGPKLNEQFF	TGTGCCAGCAGCTTGGGGCCTAAACTCAATGAGCAGTTCTTC
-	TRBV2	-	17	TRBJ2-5	CASSEMASAYLGETQYF	TGTGCCAGCAGTGAAATGGCCAGCGCCTATCTCGGAGAGACCCAGTACTTC
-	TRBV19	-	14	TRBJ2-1	CASSITRGPHEQFF	TGTGCCAGTAGTATAACAAGAGGTCCCCATGAGCAGTTCTTC
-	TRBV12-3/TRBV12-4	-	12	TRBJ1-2	CAVLTGVYGYTF	TGTGCAGTCCTAACGGGGGTCTATGGCTACACCTTC
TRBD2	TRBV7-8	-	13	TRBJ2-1	CASSLAGRDEQFF	TGTGCCAGCAGCTTAGCGGGGAGGGATGAGCAGTTCTTC
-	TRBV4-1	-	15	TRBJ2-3	CAFSQQTSAGDTQYF	TGCGCCTTCTCACAGCAAACCTCCGCGGGAGATACGCAGTATTTT
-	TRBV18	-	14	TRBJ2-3	CASSPPASTDTQYF	TGTGCCAGCTCACCACCGGCCAGCACAGATACGCAGTATTTT
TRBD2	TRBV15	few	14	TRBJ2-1	CATGDPSGGDEQFF	TGTGCCACCGGTGACCCTAGCGGGGGTGATGAGCAGTTCTTC
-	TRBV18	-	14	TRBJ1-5	CASSLGHSNQPQHF	TGTGCCAGCTCACTAGGACACAGCAATCAGCCCCAGCATTTT
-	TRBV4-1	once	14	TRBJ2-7	CASSQAQDRGEQYF	TGCGCCAGCAGCCAGGCTCAGGACCGGGGCGAGCAGTACTTC
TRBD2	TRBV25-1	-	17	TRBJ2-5	CASSERGTSSAQETQYF	TGTGCCAGCAGTGAAAGGGGGACTAGTTCCGCCCAAGAGACCCAGTACTTC
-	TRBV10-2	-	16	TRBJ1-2	CASRVKTGTRNYGYTF	TGCGCCAGCAGGGTGAAAACAGGGACCAGAAACTATGGCTACACCTTC
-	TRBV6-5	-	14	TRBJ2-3	CASRIAESTDTQYF	TGTGCCAGCAGAATAGCGGAGTCCACAGATACGCAGTATTTT
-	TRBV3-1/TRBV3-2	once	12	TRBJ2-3	CASSQTKPPQYF	TGTGCCAGCAGCCAAACTAAGCCGCCGCAGTATTTT
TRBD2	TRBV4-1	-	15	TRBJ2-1	CASSQVAGASNEQFF	TGCGCCAGCAGCCAAGTAGCGGGAGCTTCCAATGAGCAGTTCTTC
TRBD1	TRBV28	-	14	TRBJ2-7	CASRSQGAAYEQYF	TGTGCCAGCAGGAGTCAGGGGGCGGCCTACGAGCAGTACTTC
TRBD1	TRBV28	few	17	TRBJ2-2	CASSPRQGQINGGELFF	TGTGCCAGCAGTCCCCGTCAGGGACAGATCAATGGGGGGGAGCTGTTTTTT
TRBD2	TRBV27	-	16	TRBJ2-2	CASSLMASGNTGELFF	TGTGCCAGCAGTTTAATGGCTAGCGGTAACACCGGGGAGCTGTTTTTT
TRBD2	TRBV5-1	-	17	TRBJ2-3	CASSLAGAFGGTDTQYF	TGCGCCAGCAGCTTGGCCGGGGCGTTCGGGGGGACAGATACGCAGTATTTT
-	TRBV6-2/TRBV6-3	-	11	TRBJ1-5	CASSSPGPQHF	TGTGCCAGCAGTTCGCCCGGGCCCCAGCATTTT
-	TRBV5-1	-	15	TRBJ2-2	CASSLEGGKTGELFF	TGCGCCAGCAGCTTGGAGGGCGGGAAGACCGGGGAGCTGTTTTTT
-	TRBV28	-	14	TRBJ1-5	CASSLSQGNQPQHF	TGTGCCAGCAGTTTAAGCCAGGGCAATCAGCCCCAGCATTTT
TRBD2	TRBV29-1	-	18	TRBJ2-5	CSVEDRGLAETLAETQYF	TGCAGCGTTGAAGACCGCGGACTAGCGGAGACCCTGGCCGAGACCCAGTACTTC
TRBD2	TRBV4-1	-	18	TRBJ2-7	CASSQFSISGSSAYEQYF	TGCGCCAGCAGCCAATTTAGTATTAGCGGGAGTTCGGCCTACGAGCAGTACTTC
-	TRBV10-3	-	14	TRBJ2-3	CAITAGTYTDTQYF	TGTGCCATCACCGCCGGGACTTACACAGATACGCAGTATTTT
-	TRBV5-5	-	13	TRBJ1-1	CASSLWGGTEAFF	TGTGCCAGCAGCTTGTGGGGGGGCACTGAAGCTTTCTTT
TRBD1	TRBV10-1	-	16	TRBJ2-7	CASRPMKDRDLMKQYF	TGCGCCAGCAGACCCATGAAGGACAGGGATCTTATGAAGCAGTACTTC
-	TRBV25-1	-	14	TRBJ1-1	CASSDINLNTEAFF	TGTGCCAGCAGTGACATCAACTTGAACACTGAAGCTTTCTTT
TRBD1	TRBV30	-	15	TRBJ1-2	CAWSPGTGGWYGYTF	TGTGCCTGGAGTCCCGGGACAGGGGGTTGGTATGGCTACACCTTC
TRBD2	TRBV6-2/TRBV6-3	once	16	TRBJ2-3	CASSPLAILRTDTQYF	TGTGCCAGCAGTCCACTAGCGATCCTCCGGACAGATACGCAGTATTTT
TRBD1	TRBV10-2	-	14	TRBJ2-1	CASSRTGGYNEQFF	TGCGCCAGCAGCAGGACAGGGGGGTACAATGAGCAGTTCTTC
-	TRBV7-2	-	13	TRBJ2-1	CASSLVRSNEQFF	TGTGCCAGCAGCTTAGTCCGCAGCAATGAGCAGTTCTTC